The T cell receptor (beta chain) under discussion was sequenced for a study of blood T cell repertoires in COVID-19. Across the whole study: Donors in the United States, Italy and Spain gave samples during acute or convalescent COVID-19.

The germline gives CDR1 SGDLS, CDR2 YYNGEE. The CDR3 contains 16 residues. Unmatched junction bases numbered 11, after V lost 3 bases and J lost 7 bases. Sequencing was performed with immunoSEQ multiplex PCR; in TCRdb, only in-frame clones are kept and a portion is missing. The table records 72,000 or so clones, 85% to 90% of them present only once. V usage is TRBV9 and J usage is TRBJ2-1, with TRBD2 matching 9 bases. This TCR came from a man in his sixties with acute or convalescent COVID-19. The source material was peripheral blood. The CDR3 DNA reads TGTGCCAGCAGCGACGTCGCGGGGGGGCCTTGGAATGAGCAGTTCTTC. This encodes CASSDVAGGPWNEQFF.